Below, 19 T cell receptor beta chains from the same sample are listed, as sequenced in a study of T cell clonotyping in hematopoietic cell transplantation. Assay: immunoSEQ multiplex PCR; the TCRdb copy retains only in-frame clones and omits some. The table lists 10,000 to 15,000 clones, 72% of them singletons, with 14% to 15% in the top ten. The starting material was peripheral blood mononuclear cells, obtained 180 days after allogeneic stem cell transplant. These receptors all come from a male patient aged 60-70 years who had an allogeneic stem cell transplant from an unrelated donor, so the T cells may come from the graft donor. Some clones in this sample may be carry-over from other donors' samples.

This chain joins TRBV28 and TRBJ1-2; D is unresolved. From germline, CDR1 is MDHEN and CDR2 SYDVKM. The CDR3 has 12 residues. The V end was cut by 2 bases, the J end by 4 bases, with 5 bases between. The CDR3 DNA reads TGTGCCAGCAGTTTAACAGCCTATGGCTACACCTTC. Encoded protein: CASSLTAYGYTF.

The CDR3 sequence: CASSYLAGTQETQYF. DNA of the CDR3: TGTGCCAGCAGTTACCTAGCGGGGACCCAAGAGACCCAGTACTTC. The rearrangement uses TRBV6-5 and TRBJ2-5; 9 bases agree with TRBD2. With 2 bases clipped from V and 1 base from J, the junction kept 2 bases outside the gene matches. The CDR3 consists of 15 residues. Germline CDR1 MNHEY, CDR2 SVGAGI.

This chain connects TRBV5-5 to TRBJ2-7; D is perhaps TRBD1 (6 bases). Germline CDR1 and CDR2: SGHKS and YYEKEE (reference sequence). V was cut by 6 bases and J by 1 base, with 14 bases left in between. This CDR3 is 14 amino acids long. CDR3 nucleotides: TGTGCCAGCAACCTCCTAACAGGGTCCTACGAGCAGTACTTC. Protein sequence: CASNLLTGSYEQYF.

The chain has TRBV4-2 and TRBJ2-7; D ambiguous. CDR3 size: 13 residues. Per germline, CDR1 LGHNA and CDR2 YNFKEQ. Trimming pared 1 base from V and 6 bases from J, leaving 10 bases between. This CDR3 reads CASSQGRVTEQYF. CDR3 sequence (DNA): TGTGCCAGCAGCCAAGGACGAGTAACCGAGCAGTACTTC.

This clone has only one observation. This chain connects TRBV10-3 to TRBJ2-3, with TRBD1 matching 7 bases. With V trimmed by 4 bases and J by 6 bases, 10 bases remained unmatched. This CDR3 is 15 amino acids long. CDR1 is ENHRY, CDR2 SYGVKD, per germline. The CDR3 loop reads CAISANEGAQDTQYF. DNA of the CDR3: TGTGCCATCAGTGCAAATGAGGGGGCACAGGATACGCAGTATTTT.

V gene TRBV9 combines with J gene TRBJ2-5, with 11 nucleotides matching TRBD1. V dropped 0 bases and J dropped 5; count of bases not matched to a gene: 6. In germline, CDR1 is SGDLS, CDR2 YYNGEE. This CDR3 is built from 16 residues. The CDR3 DNA reads TGTGCCAGCAGCGTAGTAGGACAGGGGGCCGGGGAGACCCAGTACTTC. This gives the protein CASSVVGQGAGETQYF.

The CDR3, as DNA: TGTGCCTGGAGTCGACAGTCCAATGGCTACACCTTC. Residues: CAWSRQSNGYTF. This chain joins TRBV30 and TRBJ1-2, with D tentatively TRBD1 (5 bases). V lost 2 bases, J lost 6 bases, and 10 bases lay in between. Germline V CDR1 and CDR2: GTSNPN, SVGIG (reference sequence). The CDR3 contains 12 residues.

This rearrangement joins TRBV15 to TRBJ1-4; no firm D call. V was pared by 2 bases and J by 5 bases, with 12 bases between. The CDR3 is 15 residues long. Germline loops: CDR1 LNHNV, CDR2 YYDKDF (reference sequence). The CDR3 loop reads CATSRSTVENEKLFF. Here the CDR3 DNA reads TGTGCCACCAGCAGATCGACGGTCGAGAATGAAAAACTGTTTTTT.

This clone was seen only a few times. This chain's CDR3 is CASRESGQGNRLNTEAFF. The CDR3 coding sequence is TGTGCCAGCAGAGAATCGGGACAGGGTAACAGATTGAACACTGAAGCTTTCTTT. This chain connects TRBV14 to TRBJ1-1; 9 bases agree with TRBD1. V lost 6 bases to trimming and J lost 0 bases; unmatched junction nucleotides: 14. The CDR3 has 18 residues. Germline lookup yields CDR1 SGHDN and CDR2 FVKESK.

This clone has only a few counts. This chain joins TRBV10-3 and TRBJ1-5; 10 bases are a match to TRBD1. Trimming took 10 bases from V and 6 from J; bases not matched to a gene: 6. Germline lookup yields CDR1 ENHRY and CDR2 SYGVKD. The CDR3 contains 13 residues. Here the CDR3 DNA reads TGTGCCACCCGACAGGGGGCAGGTCAGCCCCAGCATTTT. It codes for CATRQGAGQPQHF.

The chain combines TRBV5-4 with TRBJ2-2; TRBD1 agrees at 9 bases. CDR1 is SGHNT and CDR2 is YYREEE in the germline V gene (reference sequence). The CDR3 runs 16 residues. J lost 3 bases, V lost 4 bases, and 7 bases had no gene match. The CDR3 reads CASSPPGQGYTGELFF. The CDR3 region has the DNA TGTGCCAGCAGCCCGCCGGGACAGGGATACACCGGGGAGCTGTTTTTT.

This chain links TRBV28 with TRBJ2-7, with D possibly being TRBD1 or TRBD2 (5 bases each). Germline V gene lookup returns CDR1 MDHEN and CDR2 SYDVKM. Trimming pared 10 bases from V and 2 bases from J, leaving 15 bases between. CDR3 length: 13 amino acids. The CDR3 DNA is TGTGCCACCAGGGACGCACTCGCCTACGAGCAGTACTTC. It translates to CATRDALAYEQYF.

V gene TRBV20-1 combines with J gene TRBJ2-7, with unresolved D. Germline V CDR1 and CDR2: DFQATT, SNEGSKA (reference sequence). This CDR3 comprises 10 residues. V lost 2 bases and J lost 6, with 5 bases in between. The CDR3 loop is CSARRLEQYF. The CDR3 region has the DNA TGCAGTGCTAGACGGCTCGAGCAGTACTTC.

This clone is judged large (0.1 to 1%). The chain employs TRBV2 and TRBJ2-2; no clear D. V was shortened by 5 bases and J by 4 bases, with 17 bases between the two germline ends. Germline CDR1 reads SNHLY; CDR2 reads FYNNEI. The CDR3 is 16 amino acids. Written as DNA, the CDR3 is TGTGCCAGCAGTCATGACCCTGAGGTGGGCACCGGGGAGCTGTTTTTT. This gives the protein CASSHDPEVGTGELFF.

V and J are TRBV6-1 and TRBJ2-7, with 7 bases identical to TRBD1. The CDR3 length is 13 residues. Unmatched junction bases numbered 5, after V lost 7 bases and J lost 2 bases. In germline, CDR1 is MNHNS, CDR2 SASEGT. In nucleotides, the CDR3 is TGTGCCAGCACTGACAGGGCCCCCTACGAGCAGTACTTC. It encodes CASTDRAPYEQYF.

This clone came up once. The chain joins TRBV9 to TRBJ2-1, with D tentatively TRBD1 (6 bases). The CDR3 runs to 14 residues. V was trimmed by 4 bases and J by 8 bases, leaving 16 bases between them. The germline CDR1 and CDR2 sequences are SGDLS and YYNGEE. CDR3 in amino acids: CASSPQGSYHEQFF. As DNA, the CDR3 is TGTGCCAGCAGCCCACAGGGCAGTTATCATGAGCAGTTCTTC. The full variable domain, in which reference TRBV9 and TRBJ2-1 provide the parts outside the CDR3, is DSGVTQTPKHLITATGQRVTLRCSPRSGDLSVYWYQQSLDQGLQFLIQYYNGEERAKGNILERFSAQQFPDLHSELNLSSLELGDSALYFCASSPQGSYHEQFFGPGTRLTVL.

The chain combines TRBV10-3 with TRBJ1-2, with TRBD1 identical over 9 bases. The germline CDR1 and CDR2 sequences are ENHRY and SYGVKD. V gave up 6 bases and J gave up 8 bases; unmatched junction bases: 4. This CDR3 has 12 residues. The CDR3 nucleotides read TGTGCCATCAGCAGGACAGGGGACGGCTACACCTTC. Translated: CAISRTGDGYTF.

The rearrangement uses TRBV7-2 and TRBJ1-2; 7 nucleotides align to TRBD1. The germline gives CDR1 SGHTA, CDR2 FQGNSA. This CDR3 is 14 amino acids long. J gave up 6 bases and V 5 bases, and 9 bases lay outside the gene matches. CDR3 in DNA: TGTGCCAGCAGCCCTAGACAGGGTTTGAATGGCTACACCTTC. Its protein is CASSPRQGLNGYTF.

The chain links TRBV6-5 to TRBJ1-2, with D maybe TRBD1 (5 bases). CDR3 length equals 15 residues. V gave up 0 bases and J gave up 4 bases, with 12 bases separating them. The germline V gene has CDR1 MNHEY and CDR2 SVGAGI. The chain's CDR3 is CASSYSAGNGYGYTF. DNA for the CDR3: TGTGCCAGCAGTTACTCGGCAGGGAATGGCTATGGCTACACCTTC.